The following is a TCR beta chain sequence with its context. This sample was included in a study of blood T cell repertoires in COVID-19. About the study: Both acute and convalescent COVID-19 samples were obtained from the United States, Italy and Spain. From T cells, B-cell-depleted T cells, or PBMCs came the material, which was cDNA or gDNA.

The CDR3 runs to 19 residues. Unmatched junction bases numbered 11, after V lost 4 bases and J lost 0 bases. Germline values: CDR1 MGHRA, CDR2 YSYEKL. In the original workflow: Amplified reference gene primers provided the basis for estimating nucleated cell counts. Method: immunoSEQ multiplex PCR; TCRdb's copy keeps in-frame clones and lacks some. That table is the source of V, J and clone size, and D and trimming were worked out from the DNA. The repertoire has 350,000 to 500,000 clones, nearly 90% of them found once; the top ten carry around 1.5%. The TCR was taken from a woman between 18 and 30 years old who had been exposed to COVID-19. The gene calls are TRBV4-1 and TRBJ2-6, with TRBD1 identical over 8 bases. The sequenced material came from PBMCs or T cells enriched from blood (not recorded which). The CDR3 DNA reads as TGCGCCAGCAGCCCACCTGGACAGGGTGTTTACTCTGGGGCCAACGTCCTGACTTTC. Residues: CASSPPGQGVYSGANVLTF.